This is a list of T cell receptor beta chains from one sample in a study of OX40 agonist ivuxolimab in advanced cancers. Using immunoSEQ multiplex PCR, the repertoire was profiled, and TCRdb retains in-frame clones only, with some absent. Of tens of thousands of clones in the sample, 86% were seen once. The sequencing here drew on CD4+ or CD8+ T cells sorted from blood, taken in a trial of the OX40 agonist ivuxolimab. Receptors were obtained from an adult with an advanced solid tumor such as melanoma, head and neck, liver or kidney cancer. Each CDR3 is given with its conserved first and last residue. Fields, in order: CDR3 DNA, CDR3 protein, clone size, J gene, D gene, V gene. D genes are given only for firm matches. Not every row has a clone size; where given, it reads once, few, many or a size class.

TGTGCCAGCAGCTTAATGCCGGGACAGGGAAGGTTGATGGATACCGGGGAGCTGTTTTTT | CASSLMPGQGRLMDTGELFF | - | TRBJ2-2 | TRBD1 | TRBV7-3
TGTGCCATCATGGGGGTCGCGGGGACCGGGGAGCTGTTTTTT | CAIMGVAGTGELFF | - | TRBJ2-2 | - | TRBV10-3
TGTGCCAGCTCACCACCGAAGCGTTCTAGCACAGATACGCAGTATTTT | CASSPPKRSSTDTQYF | - | TRBJ2-3 | - | TRBV18
TGTGCCAGCAGCTTGACCACCGGCACTGAAGCTTTCTTT | CASSLTTGTEAFF | - | TRBJ1-1 | - | TRBV11-2
TGCGCCAGCAGCCAAGAGGTGCGGGGGAAGTTCTATGGCTACACCTTC | CASSQEVRGKFYGYTF | - | TRBJ1-2 | - | TRBV4-1
TGTGCCAGCAGCTTCCGGGACAGGGGGCGAGGAAAACTGTTTTTT | CASSFRDRGRGKLFF | - | TRBJ1-4 | TRBD1 | TRBV7-9
TGTGCCAGTAGCCAACCAGGAGATAGTCAGCCCCAGCATTTT | CASSQPGDSQPQHF | - | TRBJ1-5 | - | TRBV19
TGTGCCAGCAGCCTTTACGGGAGGTACAATGAGCAGTTCTTC | CASSLYGRYNEQFF | - | TRBJ2-1 | TRBD2 | TRBV11-2
TGTGCCAGCACCTTCAGGGGCACAGATACGCAGTATTTT | CASTFRGTDTQYF | - | TRBJ2-3 | - | TRBV5-8
TGTGCCAGCAGTTCCTCTCGCATTTCTGGAAACACCATATATTTT | CASSSSRISGNTIYF | - | TRBJ1-3 | - | TRBV6-6
TGCGCCAGCAGCCAAGTATCCAGCGGGGAGACCCAGTACTTC | CASSQVSSGETQYF | - | TRBJ2-5 | - | TRBV4-1
TGTGCCAGCAGTTTTTTGCGGGGATCCACTGAAGCTTTCTTT | CASSFLRGSTEAFF | - | TRBJ1-1 | - | TRBV27
TGTGCCACCTCGGGGGCTTTCTCTAGCACAGATACGCAGTATTTT | CATSGAFSSTDTQYF | once | TRBJ2-3 | - | TRBV18
TGTGCCAGCAGCCAAGCCCCTCCCCCCACAGATACGCAGTATTTT | CASSQAPPPTDTQYF | once | TRBJ2-3 | - | TRBV14
TGTGCCAGCATAGGGTCCGGCGGGGAGACCCAGTACTTC | CASIGSGGETQYF | - | TRBJ2-5 | - | TRBV7-9
TGTGCCAGCAGCCCCCCCAGGGCCGAGCAGTTCTTC | CASSPPRAEQFF | - | TRBJ2-1 | - | TRBV11-2
TGTGCCAGCAGTTTCCGGGGTCACGAGAAAGAGACCCAGTACTTC | CASSFRGHEKETQYF | - | TRBJ2-5 | - | TRBV28
TGTGCCAGCACCCCCATCGCGGCGGTGGACGAGCAGTACTTC | CASTPIAAVDEQYF | - | TRBJ2-7 | - | TRBV5-8
TGTGCCTGGAGTGAGTATGCAGATACGCAGTATTTT | CAWSEYADTQYF | - | TRBJ2-3 | - | TRBV30
TGTGCCAGCAGCTCCGGACAGGGGGAGACCCAGTACTTC | CASSSGQGETQYF | - | TRBJ2-5 | TRBD1 | TRBV7-6
TGTGCCAGCTCACAGGGAGGATCTGGGACTGAAGCTTTCTTT | CASSQGGSGTEAFF | - | TRBJ1-1 | - | TRBV18
TGTGCCAGCAGCGCACCAGGGATCTCCTACAATGAGCAGTTCTTC | CASSAPGISYNEQFF | once | TRBJ2-1 | - | TRBV7-9
TGTGCCAGCTCGATTGGACAGTTACAAGAGACCCAGTACTTC | CASSIGQLQETQYF | - | TRBJ2-5 | - | TRBV18
TGTGCCAGTGGGGAGCGGGGGGCCTTCTATGAGCAGTTCTTC | CASGERGAFYEQFF | - | TRBJ2-1 | TRBD2 | TRBV19
TGTGCCAGCAGAGGGGGGGGGCGTTACGAGCAGTACTTC | CASRGGGRYEQYF | - | TRBJ2-7 | - | TRBV6-5
TGTGCCAGCAGCCTCGCAACTAATGAAAAACTGTTTTTT | CASSLATNEKLFF | - | TRBJ1-4 | - | TRBV14
TGCGCCAGCAGTCAATGGGGGACAGGGATCAATCAGCCCCAGCATTTT | CASSQWGTGINQPQHF | - | TRBJ1-5 | TRBD1 | TRBV23-1
TGTGCCAGCAGTTACCGAGGGATTGGCTACACCTTC | CASSYRGIGYTF | - | TRBJ1-2 | - | TRBV25-1
TGTGCCAGCAGCCCCCCGGTGAGGGGGCAGTTCTTC | CASSPPVRGQFF | - | TRBJ2-1 | - | TRBV14
TGTGCCTGGACCGACAGGGGAGGGACTGAAGCTTTCTTT | CAWTDRGGTEAFF | - | TRBJ1-1 | TRBD1 | TRBV30
TGTGCCAGCAGCTTGGACGGGCGACCCTACAATGAGCAGTTCTTC | CASSLDGRPYNEQFF | - | TRBJ2-1 | - | TRBV5-8
TGTGCCAGCTCACCACGGGTTGAGCAGTACTTC | CASSPRVEQYF | - | TRBJ2-7 | - | TRBV18
TGTGCCATCAGTGAGCAGGGGGCTGATCAGCCCCAGCATTTT | CAISEQGADQPQHF | - | TRBJ1-5 | TRBD1 | TRBV10-3
TGTGCCAGCACTCCCTCCCCCGGAGTATTCGGAGAGCTGTTTTTT | CASTPSPGVFGELFF | - | TRBJ2-2 | - | TRBV27
TGTGCCAGCAGTACTGGACAGGGGGCAAACACAGATACGCAGTATTTT | CASSTGQGANTDTQYF | - | TRBJ2-3 | TRBD1 | TRBV11-3
TGTGCCAGCAGCCCAGCGGGGGGGGTCGGCTACGAGCAGTACTTC | CASSPAGGVGYEQYF | - | TRBJ2-7 | TRBD2 | TRBV4-2
TGTGCCAGCAGCCAAGATTGGCTCGGGAGCCAGCCCCAGCATTTT | CASSQDWLGSQPQHF | - | TRBJ1-5 | - | TRBV4-2
TGTGCCAGCTCACCACCTCACAGGGGAATCAATCAGCCCCAGCATTTT | CASSPPHRGINQPQHF | - | TRBJ1-5 | TRBD1 | TRBV18
TGCGCCAGCAGCTTGAGCCAGGGTGGAACCTCTGGGGCCAACGTCCTGACTTTC | CASSLSQGGTSGANVLTF | - | TRBJ2-6 | - | TRBV5-1
TGTGCCAGCAGAGATACAGGGGTTGTGAGCATTCAGTACTTC | CASRDTGVVSIQYF | - | TRBJ2-4 | TRBD1 | TRBV2
TGTGCCAGTAGCCTGGGACAGCCCACAGATACGCAGTATTTT | CASSLGQPTDTQYF | - | TRBJ2-3 | TRBD1 | TRBV19
TGTGCCACCTCGAGGAGCTCTGGGGCCAACGTCCTGACTTTC | CATSRSSGANVLTF | - | TRBJ2-6 | - | TRBV15
TGTGCCAGCTCACCTAGCTCTGGAAACACCATATATTTT | CASSPSSGNTIYF | many | TRBJ1-3 | - | TRBV18
TGTGCCCCCCGTACAGTCAGGGTGTACTATGGCTACACCTTC | CAPRTVRVYYGYTF | - | TRBJ1-2 | - | TRBV30
TGTGCCATCAGTGGCCCCGTAGACAGTGAAGCTTTCTTT | CAISGPVDSEAFF | - | TRBJ1-1 | - | TRBV10-3
TGTGCCAGCTCACCACAAAAGGGGGACGCTAACTATGGCTACACCTTC | CASSPQKGDANYGYTF | - | TRBJ1-2 | - | TRBV18
TGTGCCAGCAAGCCCCCCGGGACTCTGAACACCGGGGAGCTGTTTTTT | CASKPPGTLNTGELFF | - | TRBJ2-2 | - | TRBV27
TGCGCCAGCAGTGTCGGACTAGATACGCAGTATTTT | CASSVGLDTQYF | - | TRBJ2-3 | - | TRBV10-1
TGTGCCAGTAGTATAAAAGCGGGGGTTTACAATGAGCAGTTCTTC | CASSIKAGVYNEQFF | few | TRBJ2-1 | TRBD2 | TRBV19
TGTGCCAGCTCACCAGCGGTTACGTCCTTCACTGAAGCTTTCTTT | CASSPAVTSFTEAFF | - | TRBJ1-1 | - | TRBV18
TGTGCCAGCAGCCCGACGACAGGGGACCAGCCCCAGCATTTT | CASSPTTGDQPQHF | once | TRBJ1-5 | TRBD1 | TRBV5-5
TGCGCCAGCAGCTACGGACAGGGGCCCTACGAGCAGTACTTC | CASSYGQGPYEQYF | - | TRBJ2-7 | TRBD1 | TRBV7-9
TGCGCCAGCAGTGGCGGAGGGGCGGGGAACACTGAAGCTTTCTTT | CASSGGGAGNTEAFF | few | TRBJ1-1 | - | TRBV10-1
TGTGCCAGCAGCTTAAACCCCGGACAGCCCCAGCATTTT | CASSLNPGQPQHF | - | TRBJ1-5 | - | TRBV7-3
TGTGCCAGCAGTCACCCCGGTTTTACCCTCCACTTT | CASSHPGFTLHF | - | TRBJ1-6 | - | TRBV14
TGTGCCAGCAGTGAAGCTAGCGGGAGGGTAGAGACCCAGTACTTC | CASSEASGRVETQYF | - | TRBJ2-5 | TRBD2 | TRBV5-4
TGTGCCTGGACCGCGGGACAGCCCAATCAGCCCCAGCATTTT | CAWTAGQPNQPQHF | once | TRBJ1-5 | TRBD1 | TRBV30